What follows are 8 T cell receptor beta chains derived from one specimen sequenced in a study of blood T cell repertoires in COVID-19. Clones were read by immunoSEQ multiplex PCR, and TCRdb kept only the in-frame ones, dropping some. The repertoire includes roughly 96,000 clones, 82% of them detected once, and about 17% sits in the top ten. Material for sequencing was peripheral blood. The receptors were sampled from a man older than 75 with acute or convalescent COVID-19.

This chain uses TRBV5-6 with TRBJ2-7, with D perhaps TRBD2 (7 bases). Germline V gives CDR1 SGHDT, CDR2 YYEEEE. V was shortened by 4 bases and J by 0 bases, with 20 bases between the two germline ends. This CDR3 has 17 amino acids. CDR3 amino acids: CASSQQRGRGLSYEQYF. The CDR3 DNA sequence: TGTGCCAGCAGCCAACAAAGAGGGCGGGGGCTCTCCTACGAGCAGTACTTC.

The chain has TRBV19 and TRBJ1-1; no clear D gene. Germline CDR1 is LNHDA and CDR2 is SQIVND (reference sequence). V lost 7 bases and J lost 5, with 17 bases in between. The CDR3 loop spans 14 amino acids. The CDR3 bases are TGTGCCAGTACCGCCACGGGGAGAGGTACTGAAGCTTTCTTT. The encoded protein is CASTATGRGTEAFF.

This chain uses TRBV6-5 with TRBJ1-5; D gene ambiguous. Trimming left V 3 bases short and J 1 base short, with 10 bases between. The V gene's germline CDR1 is MNHEY and CDR2 SVGAGI. This CDR3 region has 15 residues. CDR3 coding DNA: TGTGCCAGCAGTTATGGCGGGTCCAGCAATCAGCCCCAGCATTTT. It codes for CASSYGGSSNQPQHF.

The chain carries TRBV30 and TRBJ1-2; 8 bases are a match to TRBD1. Germline V gives CDR1 GTSNPN, CDR2 SVGIG (reference sequence). The CDR3 runs 13 residues. V shed 3 bases, J shed 8 bases, and the junction held 8 bases outside the gene matches. The CDR3 nucleotides read TGTGCCTGGAGGTACAGGGGGGCGGGAGGCTACACCTTC. Translating it yields CAWRYRGAGGYTF.

This chain links TRBV10-2 with TRBJ2-1; TRBD2 matches at 9 bases. CDR1 is WSHSY and CDR2 is SAAADI in the germline V gene. The CDR3 totals 12 residues. V lost 2 bases and J lost 10; bases outside the gene matches: 0. The CDR3 region has the DNA TGCGCCAGCAGTGAGACTAGCGGGGAGCAGTTCTTC. It specifies CASSETSGEQFF.

The chain recombines TRBV24-1 with TRBJ2-3; TRBD1 aligns across 8 bases. The CDR3 length is 19 residues. CDR1 KGHDR and CDR2 SFDVKD come from the germline V gene. Unmatched junction bases numbered 14, after V lost 0 bases and J lost 4 bases. CDR3 sequence reads: CATSDLVLDRVLTPDTQYF. As DNA, the CDR3 is TGTGCCACCAGTGATTTGGTTCTGGACAGGGTCTTAACGCCAGATACGCAGTATTTT.

The V call is TRBV3-1 (or the pseudogene TRBV3-2), the J call TRBJ1-5; TRBD1 matches 7 bases. The CDR3 is 14 residues long. With 4 bases clipped from V and 3 bases from J, the junction kept 3 bases outside the gene matches. Per the germline V gene, CDR1 is LGHDT and CDR2 is YNNKEL (reference sequence). This CDR3 reads CASSLGQVNQPQHF. The CDR3 DNA reads TGTGCCAGCAGCCTAGGACAGGTCAATCAGCCCCAGCATTTT.

V and J are TRBV6-5 and TRBJ2-2; 7 bases map to TRBD1. Germline loops: CDR1 MNHEY, CDR2 SVGAGI. This CDR3 is built from 15 residues. The trim removed 2 bases at V and 7 bases at J, leaving 7 bases unmatched. In DNA, the CDR3 is TGTGCCAGCAGTTACGGCAGGGGGAAGGGCGGGGAGCTGTTTTTT. Protein: CASSYGRGKGGELFF.